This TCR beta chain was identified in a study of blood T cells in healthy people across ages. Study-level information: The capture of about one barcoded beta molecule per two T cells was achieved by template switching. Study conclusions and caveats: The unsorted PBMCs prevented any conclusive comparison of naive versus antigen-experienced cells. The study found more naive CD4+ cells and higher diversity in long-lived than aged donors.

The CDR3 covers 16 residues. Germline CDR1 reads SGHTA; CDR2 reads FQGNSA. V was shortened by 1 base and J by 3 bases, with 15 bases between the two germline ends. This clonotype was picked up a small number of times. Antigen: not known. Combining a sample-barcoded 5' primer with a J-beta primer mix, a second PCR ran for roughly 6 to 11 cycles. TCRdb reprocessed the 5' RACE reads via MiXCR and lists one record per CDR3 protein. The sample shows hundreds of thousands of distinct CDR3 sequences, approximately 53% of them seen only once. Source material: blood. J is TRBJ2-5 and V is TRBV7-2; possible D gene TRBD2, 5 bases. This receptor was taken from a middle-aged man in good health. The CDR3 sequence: CASSLVVRGTKETQYF. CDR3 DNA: TGTGCCAGCAGCTTAGTAGTCCGGGGTACGAAAGAGACCCAGTACTTC.